This T cell receptor (beta chain) appears in the sequencing data of a study of blood T cell repertoires in COVID-19. Recovery among Cohort 3 donors was established by two negative PCRs, clearance, or symptom resolution. This clone was recorded once. The authors' processing: For nucleated cells, counts were estimated from reference gene primer amplification. Repertoires were generated with immunoSEQ multiplex PCR, while TCRdb's copy carries only in-frame clones and drops some. V, J and clone size reflect that table, while D and trimming were determined from the DNA. The table lists some 200,000 clones, 75% to 90% of them singletons. V lost 3 bases to trimming and J lost 0 bases, with 9 bases between them. Germline CDR1 reads KGHSH; CDR2 reads LQKENI. The CDR3 contains 14 residues.

The gene calls are TRBV18 and TRBJ2-7; D is unclear. The sequence derives from a middle-aged man who had recovered from COVID-19. The specimen sequenced was PBMCs or T cells enriched from blood (not recorded which). The CDR3 DNA follows: TGTGCCAGCTCACCTGAGGTTAGCTCCTACGAGCAGTACTTC. Protein sequence: CASSPEVSSYEQYF. The full variable domain, rest sourced from reference TRBV18 and TRBJ2-7, is NAGVMQNPRHLVRRRGQEARLRCSPMKGHSHVYWYRQLPEEGLKFMVYLQKENIIDESGMPKERFSAEFPKEGPSILRIQQVVRGDSAAYFCASSPEVSSYEQYFGPGTRLTVT.